The next 29 T cell receptor beta chains were all read from a single sample in a study of T cells in women clearing cervical HPV infection. TCRdb keeps only in-frame clones here, not all; method: immunoSEQ multiplex PCR. The sample spans around 30,000 clones; the ten largest clones claim 2.8%. The sample comprised blood buffy coat. The source is a woman aged 18 to 75 with a cervical HPV16 infection that either progressed to CIN3+ or cleared (not recorded which).

On this clone itself: The missing CDR3 end, 3 residues past where the read stops, is filled in from the germline J gene. J is TRBJ2-7 and V is TRBV20-1, with a possible D match to TRBD1 (6 bases). V was trimmed by 6 bases and J by 5 bases, leaving 14 bases between them. This CDR3 is built from 12 residues. Looked up from germline, CDR1 is DFQATT and CDR2 is SNEGSKA (reference sequence). The CDR3 bases that were read are TGCAGTGCGGAACAGGGTCTCGACGAG. It translates to CSAEQGLDE. The whole CDR3 protein reads CSAEQGLDEQYF.

On this clone itself: The CDR3 is cut off 3 residues early in the read; its end comes from the germline J gene. The chain combines TRBV7-8 with TRBJ2-1; TRBD2 aligns across 11 bases. Looked up from germline, CDR1 is SGHVS and CDR2 is FQNEAQ. Trimming removed 4 bases from V and 8 bases from J; junction bases left unmatched: 13. CDR3 size: 17 residues. This CDR3 reads CASSSRETSGSLDEQFF. CDR3 DNA (partial): TGTGCCAGCAGCTCCCGAGAAACTAGCGGGAGTTTGGATGAG.

As for this clone: The read ends 3 residues shy of where the CDR3 ends; the end is completed using the germline J gene. The V call is TRBV5-4, the J call TRBJ1-1, with no clear D. CDR1 is SGHNT and CDR2 is YYREEE in the germline V gene (reference sequence). This CDR3 spans 14 amino acids. The CDR3 DNA, read in part, is TGTGCCAGCACCTACGAGCGGCAGTACAACGAA. Protein sequence: CASTYERQYNE. The whole CDR3 sequence reads CASTYERQYNEAFF. Full variable domain (outside the CDR3, taken from reference TRBV5-4 and TRBJ1-1): ETGVTQSPTHLIKTRGQQVTLRCSSQSGHNTVSWYQQALGQGPQFIFQYYREEENGRGNFPPRFSGLQFPNYSSELNVNALELDDSALYLCASTYERQYNEAFFGQGTRLTVV.

In the case of this clone: The read terminates 3 residues ahead of where the CDR3 ends, so the germline J gene completes it. This sequence joins TRBV7-9 and TRBJ1-1; D is unclear. Per the germline V gene, CDR1 is SEHNR and CDR2 is FQNEAQ (reference sequence). The CDR3 contains 12 residues. The V and J ends lost 3 bases and 5 bases respectively, with 7 bases between them. The covered CDR3 bases are TGTGCCAGCAGCTTCCACTCTACTGAA. Translated: CASSFHSTE. The complete CDR3 sequence is CASSFHSTEAFF. Together with reference TRBV7-9 and TRBJ1-1, the CDR3 gives the full variable domain: DTGVSQNPRHKITKRGQNVTFRCDPISEHNRLYWYRQTLGQGPEFLTYFQNEAQLEKSRLLSDRFSAERPKGSFSTLEIQRTEQGDSAMYLCASSFHSTEAFFGQGTRLTVV.

Details on this clone: The CDR3 goes on 3 residues after the read ends, and that part is filled in from the germline J gene. This sequence joins TRBV5-1 and TRBJ2-3; D is unresolved. The V and J ends lost 0 bases and 5 bases respectively, with 16 bases between them. Germline V lookup: CDR1 SGHRS, CDR2 YFSETQ. This CDR3 is 16 amino acids long. The DNA read from the CDR3 is TGCGCCAGCAGCTTGGGGCGGTCCCCTATTGGAGATACG. It specifies CASSLGRSPIGDT. In full, the CDR3 reads CASSLGRSPIGDTQYF.

A remark on this clone: Read data end 3 residues before the CDR3 end; the end is taken from the germline J gene. The genes are TRBV7-8 and TRBJ2-5; 8 bases align to TRBD2. Per the germline V gene, CDR1 is SGHVS and CDR2 is FQNEAQ. V gave up 5 bases and J gave up 2 bases; unmatched junction bases: 10. The CDR3 runs to 16 residues. CDR3 protein: CASSQAVAGIQETQYF. CDR3 DNA (partial): TGTGCCAGCAGCCAGGCGGTAGCGGGGATTCAAGAGACC.

About this clone itself: From the germline J gene comes the end of the CDR3, since the read stops 3 residues before it. The chain has TRBV20-1 and TRBJ1-1; D unclear. Germline V gives CDR1 DFQATT, CDR2 SNEGSKA (reference sequence). With 0 bases removed from V and 5 bases from J, the gap between germline ends came to 16 bases. The CDR3 length is 15 residues. CDR3 protein: CSARDPRRQRTEAFF. The part of the CDR3 DNA that was read is TGCAGTGCTAGAGACCCACGAAGGCAGAGAACTGAA.

The CDR3 DNA, read in part, is TGTGCCAGTAGACAGACAGGGGGAAATTCACCC. This encodes CASRQTGGNSP. The complete CDR3 sequence is CASRQTGGNSPLHF. The chain joins TRBV19 to TRBJ1-6; 9 bases are shared with TRBD1. The observed sequence ends 3 residues before the CDR3 terminus, with the missing tail filled in from the germline J gene. CDR3 size: 14 residues. The trim removed 6 bases at V and 7 bases at J, leaving 4 bases unmatched. Germline values: CDR1 LNHDA, CDR2 SQIVND (reference sequence).

As for this clone: The read halts 3 residues ahead of the CDR3 end, with the missing end drawn from the germline J gene. This chain uses TRBV7-9 with TRBJ1-2; no clear D gene. There are 15 residues in the CDR3. The germline V gene encodes CDR1 SEHNR and CDR2 FQNEAQ (reference sequence). CDR3: CASSLLAGVADTYTF. The CDR3 DNA, read in part, is TGTGCCAGCAGCTTATTAGCGGGAGTAGCAGATACC.

The CDR3 is CASSNLQSSYEQYF. Incomplete CDR3 DNA: TGTGCCAGCTCCAATCTACAGAGCTCCTACGAG. The chain carries TRBV18 and TRBJ2-7; no clear D gene. The CDR3 end lies 3 residues beyond the end of the read and is filled in from the germline J gene. Per germline, CDR1 KGHSH and CDR2 LQKENI. CDR3 length: 14 amino acids. V was shortened by 6 bases and J by 0 bases, with 12 bases between the two germline ends.

Concerning this clone: The read ends 3 residues early relative to the CDR3; the germline J gene fills the gap. The J gene is TRBJ2-1, the V gene TRBV5-1; D unclear. Trimming cost V 4 bases and J 4 bases, with 12 bases left between them. CDR1 is SGHRS, CDR2 YFSETQ, per germline. The CDR3 loop spans 14 amino acids. The sequenced part of the CDR3 DNA is TGCGCCAGCAGCCAGGCGTCCAGGTACAATGAG. Translation gives CASSQASRYNE. The CDR3, in full, reads CASSQASRYNEQFF.

In the case of this clone: Read coverage stops 3 residues before the CDR3 terminus; the germline J gene supplies the remainder. J is TRBJ2-1 and V is TRBV20-1; TRBD2 aligns across 15 bases. Germline-derived CDR1 and CDR2 are DFQATT and SNEGSKA (reference sequence). The V and J ends lost 5 bases and 7 bases, in that order; junction bases with no gene match: 3. CDR3 length: 14 residues. CDR3 DNA, as far as it was read: TGCAGTGCTGGGACTAGCGGGGGGATTAATGAG. Amino acid sequence: CSAGTSGGINE. The full CDR3 protein is CSAGTSGGINEQFF.

With regard to this clone: Coverage ceases 3 residues before the CDR3 finishes, and the germline J gene fills in the end. This chain joins TRBV19 and TRBJ1-4; D unclear. CDR1 and CDR2 from the germline V gene are LNHDA and SQIVND (reference sequence). The CDR3 consists of 16 residues. V dropped 11 bases and J dropped 2 bases, with 21 bases sitting between them. The sequenced part of the CDR3 DNA is TGTGCCTCTGCGGGTACAATCCCTGGCACTAATGAAAAA. It encodes CASAGTIPGTNEK. The whole CDR3 sequence is CASAGTIPGTNEKLFF. Using reference TRBV19 and TRBJ1-4 for the parts outside the CDR3, the full variable domain is DGGITQSPKYLFRKEGQNVTLSCEQNLNHDAMYWYRQDPGQGLRLIYYSQIVNDFQKGDIAEGYSVSREKKESFPLTVTSAQKNPTAFYLCASAGTIPGTNEKLFFGSGTQLSVL.

In regard to this clone: The sequenced fragment ends 3 residues before the CDR3 boundary, so the rest is inferred from the germline J gene. The rearrangement uses TRBV6-2 or TRBV6-3 and TRBJ2-4, with 8 bases fitting TRBD2. The trim removed 10 bases at V and 3 bases at J, leaving 8 bases unmatched. The germline CDR1 and CDR2 sequences are MNHEY and SVGEGT. The CDR3 runs to 14 residues. The CDR3 protein is CATLDRGGKNIQYF. The covered CDR3 bases are TGTGCCACTCTTGATCGGGGGGGCAAAAACATT.

With respect to this clone: The read stops 3 residues short of the end of the CDR3; the missing end is completed from the germline J gene. The gene calls are TRBV5-4 and TRBJ2-7; 8 bases align to TRBD1. With V trimmed by 2 bases and J by 6 bases, 10 bases remained unmatched. Germline V gene data show CDR1 as SGHNT and CDR2 as YYREEE (reference sequence). This CDR3 is built from 15 residues. The sequenced part of the CDR3 DNA is TGTGCCAGCAGCTTCCCAGGACAGGGTTCAGCCGAG. As protein: CASSFPGQGSAE. The complete CDR3 protein is CASSFPGQGSAEQYF. The whole variable domain, filled in from reference TRBV5-4 and TRBJ2-7, reads ETGVTQSPTHLIKTRGQQVTLRCSSQSGHNTVSWYQQALGQGPQFIFQYYREEENGRGNFPPRFSGLQFPNYSSELNVNALELDDSALYLCASSFPGQGSAEQYFGPGTRLTVT.

Note on this clone: The sequence runs out 3 residues before the end of the CDR3; the remainder is reconstructed from the germline J gene. V gene TRBV20-1 combines with J gene TRBJ2-7; TRBD2 is a possible D gene (5 bases). With 6 bases removed from V and 3 bases from J, the gap between germline ends came to 12 bases. This CDR3 region has 12 residues. Per the germline V gene, CDR1 is DFQATT and CDR2 is SNEGSKA (reference sequence). Here the CDR3 reads CSASGRNYEQYF. The sequenced part of the CDR3 DNA is TGCAGTGCCAGCGGACGGAACTACGAG.

For this clone: The CDR3 goes on 3 residues after the read ends, and that part is filled in from the germline J gene. Other DNA variants within this sample encode the same CDR3. The chain combines TRBV18 with TRBJ2-1; TRBD1 agrees at 8 bases. From germline, CDR1 is KGHSH and CDR2 LQKENI. J lost 8 bases, V lost 0 bases, and 15 bases had no gene match. The CDR3 is made up of 18 amino acids. This CDR3 reads CASSPPTGQGTGWHEQFF. The part of the CDR3 DNA that was read is TGTGCCAGCTCACCACCGACCGGACAGGGAACGGGCTGGCATGAG. The full variable domain, completed using reference TRBV18 and TRBJ2-1, is NAGVMQNPRHLVRRRGQEARLRCSPMKGHSHVYWYRQLPEEGLKFMVYLQKENIIDESGMPKERFSAEFPKEGPSILRIQQVVRGDSAAYFCASSPPTGQGTGWHEQFFGPGTRLTVL.

About this clone itself: The sequenced fragment ends 3 residues before the CDR3 boundary, so the rest is inferred from the germline J gene. V usage is TRBV5-1 and J usage is TRBJ2-7, with D tentatively TRBD1 or TRBD2 (5 bases each). This CDR3 contains 14 residues. Germline CDR1 SGHRS, CDR2 YFSETQ. Trimming removed 0 bases at V and 2 bases at J, with 9 bases between. The chain's CDR3 is CASSLDEGTYEQYF. CDR3 bases read: TGCGCCAGCAGCTTGGATGAGGGGACCTACGAG. The full variable domain, in which reference TRBV5-1 and TRBJ2-7 provide the parts outside the CDR3, is KAGVTQTPRYLIKTRGQQVTLSCSPISGHRSVSWYQQTPGQGLQFLFEYFSETQRNKGNFPGRFSGRQFSNSRSEMNVSTLELGDSALYLCASSLDEGTYEQYFGPGTRLTVT.

About this clone: The read is 3 residues too short to cover the CDR3 end, so that end is filled in from the germline J gene. This rearrangement joins TRBV2 to TRBJ2-7; the match to TRBD2 covers 7 bases. The CDR3 contains 13 residues. V lost 6 bases to trimming and J lost 3 bases; unmatched junction nucleotides: 5. In germline, CDR1 is SNHLY, CDR2 FYNNEI. The CDR3 here is CASSTGLVYEQYF. Partial CDR3 DNA: TGTGCCAGCAGCACTGGACTAGTCTACGAG.

As regards this clone: The missing CDR3 end, 3 residues past where the read stops, is filled in from the germline J gene. This sequence joins TRBV5-6 and TRBJ1-2; unclear D gene. CDR3 length: 12 residues. Germline CDR1 is SGHDT and CDR2 is YYEEEE. Between the trimmed V and J ends, which lost 4 bases and 4 bases, there was a span of 8 bases. CDR3: CASSTRTYGYTF. The CDR3 bases that were read are TGTGCCAGCAGCACAAGAACCTATGGC. Combining the CDR3 with reference TRBV5-6 and TRBJ1-2 gives the whole variable domain DAGVTQSPTHLIKTRGQQVTLRCSPKSGHDTVSWYQQALGQGPQFIFQYYEEEERQRGNFPDRFSGHQFPNYSSELNVNALLLGDSALYLCASSTRTYGYTFGSGTRLTVV.

With regard to this clone: The CDR3 end lies 3 residues beyond the end of the read and is filled in from the germline J gene. The rearrangement links TRBV2 to TRBJ2-1, with 10 positions matching TRBD2. CDR1 and CDR2 (germline): SNHLY, FYNNEI. The V and J ends lost 10 bases and 3 bases, in that order; junction bases with no gene match: 18. The CDR3 extends over 18 amino acids. CDR3 loop: CATIKQNEREGLYNEQFF. CDR3 DNA (partial): TGTGCCACCATAAAACAAAATGAGCGGGAGGGCCTCTACAATGAG.

A word on this clone: Sequencing ends 3 residues short of the CDR3 end; the germline J gene provides the rest. The chain combines TRBV14 with TRBJ2-1; TRBD1 matches 7 bases. Looked up from germline, CDR1 is SGHDN and CDR2 is FVKESK. J lost 6 bases, V lost 4 bases, and 6 bases had no gene match. This CDR3 contains 14 residues. CDR3 DNA (partial): TGTGCCAGCAGCCCTAGACAGGGAATCAATGAG. It yields the protein CASSPRQGINE. The whole CDR3 region reads CASSPRQGINEQFF.

About this clone: The DNA ends 3 residues before the CDR3 does, and the rest of the CDR3 is filled in from the germline J gene. The rearrangement joins TRBV7-2 to TRBJ2-2; D may be TRBD1 (7 bases). Trimming cost V 3 bases and J 5 bases, with 10 bases left between them. The germline V gene encodes CDR1 SGHTA and CDR2 FQGNSA. There are 14 residues in the CDR3. This CDR3 is CASSFAGGTGELFF. The sequenced part of the CDR3 DNA is TGTGCCAGCAGCTTTGCAGGGGGGACCGGGGAG.

A note on this clone: Read sequence stops 3 residues before the CDR3 end, and the germline J gene provides the missing end. The J gene is TRBJ1-1, the V gene TRBV5-4, with D tentatively TRBD1 (5 bases). Per the germline V gene, CDR1 is SGHNT and CDR2 is YYREEE (reference sequence). The V and J ends lost 1 base and 4 bases respectively, with 14 bases between them. This CDR3 spans 15 amino acids. CDR3: CASSLRGSKTTEAFF. The sequenced part of the CDR3 DNA is TGTGCCAGCAGCTTGAGGGGTAGCAAGACCACTGAA.

On this clone: The read terminates 3 residues before the CDR3 end, so the remaining end is supplied by the germline J gene. The J gene is TRBJ2-5, the V gene TRBV6-1, with D possibly being TRBD1 (6 bases). Germline V gene sequence: CDR1 MNHNS, CDR2 SASEGT. V lost 3 bases to trimming and J lost 0 bases, with 8 bases between them. This CDR3 is built from 14 residues. The CDR3 is CASSDRGYQETQYF. CDR3 bases read: TGTGCCAGCAGTGACAGGGGCTACCAAGAGACC.

Concerning this clone: The read terminates 3 residues before the CDR3 end, so the remaining end is supplied by the germline J gene. The chain combines TRBV7-9 with TRBJ1-1; D is perhaps TRBD1 (6 bases). The CDR3 has 13 amino acids. Trimming took 1 base from V and 7 from J, leaving 10 bases between them. CDR1 and CDR2 from the germline V gene are SEHNR and FQNEAQ (reference sequence). CDR3 loop: CASSLGQAGEAFF. CDR3 bases read: TGTGCCAGCAGCTTAGGACAGGCGGGTGAA.

For this clone: The read gets to within 3 residues of the CDR3 end, and the germline J gene fills in the rest. The V and J genes are TRBV18 and TRBJ2-4, with 11 bases identical to TRBD1. CDR3 length: 15 amino acids. The germline CDR1 and CDR2 sequences are KGHSH and LQKENI. This CDR3 is CASSLFGQGARGQYF. The DNA read from the CDR3 is TGTGCCAGCTCACTTTTTGGACAGGGGGCTCGGGGT.

Points on this clone: The read halts 3 residues ahead of the CDR3 end, with the missing end drawn from the germline J gene. The chain links TRBV9 to TRBJ1-6; D call uncertain. This CDR3 has 17 amino acids. V was trimmed by 5 bases and J by 8 bases, leaving 23 bases between them. In germline, CDR1 is SGDLS, CDR2 YYNGEE. The CDR3 here is CASRLARERRRDSPLHF. The sequenced part of the CDR3 DNA is TGTGCCAGCAGGTTGGCTCGGGAGCGTCGGCGGGATTCACCC. The whole variable domain, remainder taken from reference TRBV9 and TRBJ1-6, is DSGVTQTPKHLITATGQRVTLRCSPRSGDLSVYWYQQSLDQGLQFLIQYYNGEERAKGNILERFSAQQFPDLHSELNLSSLELGDSALYFCASRLARERRRDSPLHFGNGTRLTVT.

On this clone itself: The sequence runs out 3 residues before the end of the CDR3; the remainder is reconstructed from the germline J gene. The J gene is TRBJ2-7, the V gene TRBV7-9; 7 bases are a match to TRBD1. The CDR3 length is 15 residues. Trimming removed 7 bases from V and 2 bases from J; junction bases left unmatched: 11. Germline V CDR1 and CDR2: SEHNR, FQNEAQ (reference sequence). The DNA read from the CDR3 is TGTGCCAGCAACCCCGGGACAGCCTCTACCTACGAG. Amino acid sequence: CASNPGTASTYE. The whole CDR3 sequence is CASNPGTASTYEQYF. Variable domain in full (rest from reference TRBV7-9 and TRBJ2-7): DTGVSQNPRHKITKRGQNVTFRCDPISEHNRLYWYRQTLGQGPEFLTYFQNEAQLEKSRLLSDRFSAERPKGSFSTLEIQRTEQGDSAMYLCASNPGTASTYEQYFGPGTRLTVT.